The 9 T cell receptor beta chains below all came from one sample that was sequenced in a study of T cell repertoires in cytomegalovirus infection. A single record per CDR3 protein comes from TCRdb applying MiXCR to the reads. The sample carries around 490,000 distinct CDR3 sequences, about 26% recorded once. Sequencing input: PBMCs. These TCRs come from a human donor in good health (CMV status not recorded). Some clones in this sample may be carry-over from other donors' samples.

This clonotype showed up many times. DNA for the CDR3: TGTGCCAGCAGTCCCGGGACAGGGCCGAATCAGCCCCAGCATTTT. This gives the protein CASSPGTGPNQPQHF. The chain uses TRBV6-1 and TRBJ1-5, with 9 bases aligning to TRBD1. The CDR3 has 15 residues. V shed 5 bases and J 4 bases; nucleotides not matched to a gene: 6. Germline assignment: CDR1 MNHNS and CDR2 SASEGT.

V gene TRBV15 combines with J gene TRBJ1-1; maybe TRBD1 (5 bases). This CDR3 spans 14 amino acids. Germline CDR1 is LNHNV and CDR2 is YYDKDF (reference sequence). Trimming removed 1 base at V and 6 bases at J, with 12 bases between. DNA for the CDR3: TGTGCCACCAGCAGAGTGCCGGGGGATTCTGAAGCTTTCTTT. It yields the protein CATSRVPGDSEAFF. Variable domain in full (rest from reference TRBV15 and TRBJ1-1): DAMVIQNPRYQVTQFGKPVTLSCSQTLNHNVMYWYQQKSSQAPKLLFHYYDKDFNNEADTPDNFQSRRPNTSFCFLDIRSPGLGDTAMYLCATSRVPGDSEAFFGQGTRLTVV.

This clonotype was found a few times. V and J are TRBV15 and TRBJ2-1; D not resolved. CDR1 LNHNV and CDR2 YYDKDF come from the germline V gene (reference sequence). The CDR3 length is 14 residues. Trimming removed 3 bases from V and 6 bases from J, with 12 bases in between. CDR3 in amino acids: CATSRERASNEQFF. The CDR3 DNA reads as TGTGCCACCAGCAGGGAAAGGGCAAGCAATGAGCAGTTCTTC.

The chain is built from TRBV6-1 and TRBJ2-3; no clear D gene. Germline lookup yields CDR1 MNHNS and CDR2 SASEGT. Trimming left V 3 bases short and J 1 base short, with 8 bases between. The CDR3 covers 14 residues. The CDR3 DNA is TGTGCCAGCAGTGACACAATCGGCACAGATACGCAGTATTTT. This encodes CASSDTIGTDTQYF.

The sample holds a few counts of this clonotype. The V and J genes are TRBV20-1 and TRBJ2-1; no firm D call. The CDR3 has 10 amino acids. Germline loops: CDR1 DFQATT, CDR2 SNEGSKA (reference sequence). V was clipped by 3 bases and J by 8 bases, with 5 bases between them. The CDR3 DNA follows: TGCAGTGCTAGTGCGGATGAGCAGTTCTTC. Its translation: CSASADEQFF.

Note on this clonotype: It may be a read error: a sequence one base away is much more abundant. The rearrangement links TRBV7-8 to TRBJ2-1; TRBD2 aligns across 8 bases. Germline lookup yields CDR1 SGHVS and CDR2 FQNEAQ. Unmatched junction bases numbered 11, after V lost 1 base and J lost 6 bases. The CDR3 length is 17 residues. The CDR3 DNA reads TGTGCCAGCAGCTTAGGGTTACTAGCGGTAGTTACCAATGAGCAGTTCTTC. This sequence encodes CASSLGLLAVVTNEQFF.

The gene calls are TRBV15 and TRBJ1-5; D not certain. This CDR3 comprises 14 residues. V gave up 3 bases and J gave up 6 bases, with 12 bases separating them. Per germline, CDR1 LNHNV and CDR2 YYDKDF (reference sequence). For the CDR3, the DNA is TGTGCCACCAGCAGGACCCTGGATAGTCAGCCCCAGCATTTT. Translated: CATSRTLDSQPQHF.

The chain couples TRBV7-8 to TRBJ1-2; tentatively, D is TRBD1 (5 bases). This CDR3 is built from 12 residues. In germline, CDR1 is SGHVS, CDR2 FQNEAQ. Deletions cut 1 base from V and 7 bases from J, with 7 bases between. The CDR3: CASSLDQGGYTF. The CDR3 bases are TGTGCCAGCAGCTTAGATCAGGGTGGCTACACCTTC. Variable domain in full (rest from reference TRBV7-8 and TRBJ1-2): GAGVSQSPRYKVAKRGQDVALRCDPISGHVSLFWYQQALGQGPEFLTYFQNEAQLDKSGLPSDRFFAERPEGSVSTLKIQRTQQEDSAVYLCASSLDQGGYTFGSGTRLTVV.

This clonotype occurred many times. The J gene is TRBJ2-1, the V gene TRBV6-2 or TRBV6-3; TRBD2 agrees at 11 bases. CDR3 length: 15 amino acids. Per the germline V gene, CDR1 is MNHEY and CDR2 is SVGEGT. J gave up 3 bases and V 6 bases, and 4 bases lay outside the gene matches. CDR3 residues: CASSPLAGGYNEQFF. In nucleotides, the CDR3 is TGTGCCAGCAGCCCCCTAGCGGGAGGCTACAATGAGCAGTTCTTC.